The text below deals with one T cell receptor (beta chain). Deletions cut 4 bases from V and 0 bases from J, with 11 bases between. Germline V lookup: CDR1 SGHNT, CDR2 YYREEE (reference sequence). The CDR3 has 14 amino acids. Prior autoimmune disease or systemic immunosuppression barred patients. These data come from a study of OX40 agonist ivuxolimab in advanced cancers. At the level of the study: The study treated patients with ivuxolimab, an agonistic anti-OX40 (CD134) antibody. Patients got intravenous ivuxolimab at 0.01 to 10 mg/kg every 2 weeks. Enrollees could have had prior anti-PD-1, anti-PD-L1 or anti-CTLA-4 therapy, which around 43% had received.

Generated by immunoSEQ multiplex PCR, the TCRdb table keeps only in-frame clones and is missing some. The repertoire holds some 26,000 clones, just under 85% seen once, with about 30% in the top ten. The chain employs TRBV5-4 and TRBJ2-7, with a weak D call TRBD2 (5 bases). The TCR was taken from an adult with an advanced solid tumor such as melanoma, head and neck, liver or kidney cancer. The sample in question was CD4+ or CD8+ T cells sorted from blood, obtained in a trial of the OX40 agonist ivuxolimab. The chain's CDR3 is CASSGSQSSYEQYF. The CDR3, as DNA: TGTGCCAGCAGCGGGAGTCAAAGCTCCTACGAGCAGTACTTC.